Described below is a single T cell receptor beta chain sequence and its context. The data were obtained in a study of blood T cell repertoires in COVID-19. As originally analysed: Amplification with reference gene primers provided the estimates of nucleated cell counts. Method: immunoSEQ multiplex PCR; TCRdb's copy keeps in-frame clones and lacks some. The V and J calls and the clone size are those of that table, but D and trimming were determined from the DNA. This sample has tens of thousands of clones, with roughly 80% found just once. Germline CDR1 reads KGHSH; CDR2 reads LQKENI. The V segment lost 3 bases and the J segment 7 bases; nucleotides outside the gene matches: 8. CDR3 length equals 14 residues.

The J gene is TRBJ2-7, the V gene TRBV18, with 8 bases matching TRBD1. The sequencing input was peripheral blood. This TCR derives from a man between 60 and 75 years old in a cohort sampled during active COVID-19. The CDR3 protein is CASSPIQGAGEQYF. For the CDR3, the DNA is TGTGCCAGCTCACCCATTCAGGGGGCGGGGGAGCAGTACTTC.